The rows below give T cell receptor beta chains drawn from one sample of a study of blood T cells in healthy people across ages. One entry per CDR3 protein results from TCRdb running MiXCR on the 5' RACE reads. The top ten hold less than 0.85% of the sample, which has around 1,000,000 distinct CDR3 sequences, 20% to 25% seen once. This sample also appeared in a second study, on T cells of mothers and their children.

Material: blood. The receptor source for this set is a girl aged 2-10 years in good health. CDR3s leave out the opening cysteine and the closing phenylalanine or tryptophan.

v_gene: TRBV20-1
j_gene: TRBJ2-3
len: 12
CDR3aa: SARVGGYTDTQY

v_gene: TRBV7-9
j_gene: TRBJ1-2
len: 11
CDR3aa: ASSFREIEGYT

v_gene: TRBV13
j_gene: TRBJ1-4
len: 12
CDR3aa: ASSHRGLNEKLF

v_gene: TRBV12-3/TRBV12-4
j_gene: TRBJ2-4
len: 12
CDR3aa: ASSSLAGANIQY

v_gene: TRBV7-2
j_gene: TRBJ1-1
len: 15
CDR3aa: ASSFPPGEGGFTEAF

v_gene: TRBV12-5
j_gene: TRBJ2-4
len: 12
CDR3aa: ASEPGQGNNIQY

v_gene: TRBV6-1
j_gene: TRBJ2-2
len: 12
CDR3aa: ASSDAGVTGELF

v_gene: TRBV29-1
j_gene: TRBJ2-7
len: 11
CDR3aa: SVVGWAGYKQY

v_gene: TRBV12-3/TRBV12-4
j_gene: TRBJ1-1
len: 12
CDR3aa: ASSLLQDLTEAF

v_gene: TRBV3-1
j_gene: TRBJ1-1
len: 14
CDR3aa: TSSWRRGGGNTEAF

v_gene: TRBV3-1
j_gene: TRBJ2-4
len: 17
CDR3aa: ASSRKTSGGDKAKNIQY

v_gene: TRBV4-1
j_gene: TRBJ1-4
len: 13
CDR3aa: ASSPYVGRDEKLF

v_gene: TRBV29-1
j_gene: TRBJ2-7
len: 9
CDR3aa: SGEMVGEQY

v_gene: TRBV4-3
j_gene: TRBJ2-7
len: 12
CDR3aa: ASSPARGRYEQY

v_gene: TRBV12-3/TRBV12-4
j_gene: TRBJ2-7
len: 14
CDR3aa: ASSPLPGVNAYEQY

v_gene: TRBV5-6
j_gene: TRBJ1-6
len: 13
CDR3aa: ASSLSGERHSPLH

v_gene: TRBV11-2
j_gene: NA
len: 13
CDR3aa: ASSPRSAGQETQY

v_gene: TRBV27
j_gene: TRBJ2-1
len: 13
CDR3aa: ASSFMAGGPNEQF

v_gene: TRBV4-1
j_gene: TRBJ2-7
len: 13
CDR3aa: ASSQVGQGDYEQY

v_gene: TRBV20-1
j_gene: TRBJ2-1
len: 9
CDR3aa: SAREHTEQF

v_gene: TRBV7-9
j_gene: TRBJ1-2
len: 15
CDR3aa: ASSPPLGTRPTYGYT

v_gene: TRBV12-3/TRBV12-4
j_gene: TRBJ2-1
len: 10
CDR3aa: ASQGFLDEQF

v_gene: TRBV12-3/TRBV12-4
j_gene: TRBJ2-3
len: 11
CDR3aa: ASRPSLADTQY

v_gene: TRBV7-2
j_gene: TRBJ2-7
len: 11
CDR3aa: ASSLAGADEQY

v_gene: TRBV5-4
j_gene: TRBJ2-5
len: 9
CDR3aa: ASSWGETQY

v_gene: TRBV5-4
j_gene: TRBJ1-2
len: 11
CDR3aa: ASSLEEAYGYT

v_gene: TRBV10-3
j_gene: TRBJ2-7
len: 14
CDR3aa: AIGDGGLPSSYEQY

v_gene: TRBV5-1
j_gene: TRBJ2-7
len: 9
CDR3aa: ASATGGEQY

v_gene: TRBV7-2
j_gene: TRBJ1-2
len: 12
CDR3aa: ASSSGPGGGGYT

v_gene: TRBV20-1
j_gene: TRBJ1-5
len: 11
CDR3aa: SAGVGSNQPQH

v_gene: TRBV28
j_gene: TRBJ2-5
len: 13
CDR3aa: ASSFGLVQQETQY

v_gene: TRBV29-1
j_gene: TRBJ2-5
len: 12
CDR3aa: SVPRVDGAQTQY

v_gene: TRBV29-1
j_gene: TRBJ2-3
len: 11
CDR3aa: SATGGNTDTQY

v_gene: TRBV3-1
j_gene: TRBJ2-4
len: 14
CDR3aa: ASSQTGQGDISIQY

v_gene: TRBV29-1
j_gene: TRBJ2-5
len: 12
CDR3aa: SVASGGIQETQY

v_gene: TRBV20-1
j_gene: TRBJ1-4
len: 12
CDR3aa: SANNRGFSEKLF

v_gene: TRBV29-1
j_gene: TRBJ2-2
len: 13
CDR3aa: SCREGLANTGELF

v_gene: TRBV7-9
j_gene: TRBJ2-5
len: 10
CDR3aa: ASNPNQETQY

v_gene: TRBV20-1
j_gene: TRBJ2-6
len: 16
CDR3aa: SAAGGDSSLSGANVLT

v_gene: TRBV7-9
j_gene: TRBJ2-7
len: 10
CDR3aa: AIVGAIYEQY

v_gene: TRBV24-1
j_gene: TRBJ1-4
len: 13
CDR3aa: ATSDPRQGSEKLF

v_gene: TRBV28
j_gene: TRBJ2-2
len: 15
CDR3aa: ASSPGDLAGVTGELF

v_gene: TRBV29-1
j_gene: TRBJ2-2
len: 11
CDR3aa: SVERSDTGELF

v_gene: TRBV20-1
j_gene: TRBJ2-4
len: 11
CDR3aa: SASPRDKNIQY

v_gene: TRBV28
j_gene: TRBJ1-2
len: 14
CDR3aa: ASSLWWFSGNDGYT

v_gene: TRBV12-5
j_gene: TRBJ1-1
len: 10
CDR3aa: ASGEENTEAF

v_gene: TRBV6-2/TRBV6-3
j_gene: NA
len: 13
CDR3aa: ASTLLPGTNYEQY

v_gene: TRBV7-3
j_gene: TRBJ1-2
len: 12
CDR3aa: ASSIQGGGYGYT

v_gene: TRBV12-3/TRBV12-4
j_gene: TRBJ2-3
len: 10
CDR3aa: ASRGFSDTQY

v_gene: TRBV27
j_gene: TRBJ2-1
len: 11
CDR3aa: ASSIDLHNEQF

v_gene: TRBV24-1
j_gene: TRBJ2-3
len: 14
CDR3aa: ATSALAGTGSTKQY

v_gene: TRBV12-3/TRBV12-4
j_gene: TRBJ1-1
len: 11
CDR3aa: ASRSGASTEAF

v_gene: TRBV21-1
j_gene: TRBJ1-1
len: 13
CDR3aa: ASSNHPTGNTEAF

v_gene: TRBV6-5
j_gene: TRBJ1-2
len: 13
CDR3aa: ASSLSLVGSYGYT

v_gene: TRBV7-2
j_gene: TRBJ2-1
len: 10
CDR3aa: ASSLWGFEQF

v_gene: TRBV14
j_gene: TRBJ2-7
len: 11
CDR3aa: ASGQDPVYERY

v_gene: TRBV21-1
j_gene: TRBJ1-4
len: 17
CDR3aa: ASSSHVEGTGDMGEKLF

v_gene: TRBV20-1
j_gene: TRBJ2-4
len: 13
CDR3aa: SARTTGVAKNIQY

v_gene: TRBV5-1
j_gene: TRBJ2-7
len: 13
CDR3aa: ASSLGAQGSYEQY

v_gene: TRBV15
j_gene: TRBJ2-3
len: 12
CDR3aa: ATSKRGFTDTQY